This T cell receptor beta chain is drawn from a study of read filtering for tumor transcriptome and immune sequencing (dated by TCRdb to about 2020). In terms of the full investigation: The cohort had around 16 male and 14 female patients with a mean age of roughly 62 years, ranging from roughly 45 to 90. TCR-region mapped reads per sample ranged from about 4.05 to 11 million with IR-seq versus only roughly 85 to 1273 with RNA-seq. After DNase treatment, whole-transcriptome libraries were prepared with the TruSeq RNA Access Library Prep Kit. One of the main goals was to work out a read-filtering strategy for immune repertoire data, in particular whether clonotypes backed by only a single read should be removed. By revised international staging, eight or nine patients were R-ISS I, 16 were R-ISS II and more than five were R-ISS III. Using the same bone marrow samples, the study ran both targeted immune repertoire sequencing and bulk whole-transcriptome sequencing and then compared the TCR repertoires from each method. The full study reports these points: When single-read clonotypes were removed, the proportions of shared clonotypes in IR-seq and RNA-seq correlated more strongly. In IR-seq, single-read clonotypes were around four fifths of clonotypes but approximately 3.5% of total reads; in RNA-seq they were roughly three quarters of clonotypes and 35% to 50% of reads. Compared with RNA-seq, IR-seq captured clonotypes at much greater depth and more reliably, and a smaller IR-seq throughput was enough to identify most of the shared clonotypes. The sorted CD138-negative fraction was composed of a mixed bone marrow immune population rather than of purified T cells.

The count of this clonotype is one. Its antigen is not yet known. Per-base quality was not reported, and no clone a single base away is much larger than it. On its own, one read is weak support. V gives up 5 bases and J gives up 1 base, and the segment between their germline ends measures 8 bases. Reading the germline V gene gives CDR1 SGHVS and CDR2 FQNEAQ. The CDR3 runs 14 amino acids, cysteine and phenylalanine included. The read is trimmed to its CDR3 DNA, 42 bases read in frame from base 1. Each patient had bone marrow sampled at the time of active disease. Ficoll-Hypaque density gradient centrifugation was used to isolate the bone marrow mononuclear cells. Myeloma plasma cells were removed and CD138-negative cells were obtained by negative selection following labeling with CD138 magnetic microbeads on a MACS separator. The purity of the isolated cells was checked by flow cytometry with CD138 antibodies on an Attune NxT. TRIzol reagent was used to extract total RNA, and a NanoDrop spectrophotometer was used to quantify the extracted RNA. For each patient, paired RNA-seq and IR-seq were run on the CD138-negative bone marrow sample from that patient.

TCR libraries were constructed from 400 to 500 ng RNA using the Immunoverse kit, and molecular barcoded adaptors covering alpha/delta and beta/gamma chains were employed. TCR library preparation used the same RNA that was used for transcriptome sequencing. TCR libraries were sequenced on an Illumina HiSeq 4000 with 2 x 150 cycles. The published analysis was carried out like this. With MiXCR, TCR reads were aligned to human V, D, J and C references and assembled into CDR3 clonotypes, with quality filtering and error correction included. The tcR package in R was used to analyze clonotype counts and gene usage diversity. For inspection of raw mapping reads, RNA-seq reads were mapped by STAR aligner version 2.5.3a onto GRCh37 of the human genome. To test the effect of sequencing depth on detected clonotypes, IR-seq fastq files were randomly downsampled using Seqtk 1.3. TCRdb reanalyzed the raw reads on its own, using fastp at Q25 for trimming and MiXCR for clone calling, and kept in-frame beta chains. Rows are combined by CDR3 protein, so each entry shows the most common genes and DNA. TCRdb's processing, not the authors', yielded these V and J calls. The sample contains around 130,000 distinct CDR3 sequences, approximately 13% of them found a single time. Of the sample, 11% is held by the ten largest clones.

The specimen sequenced was a population of CD138-negative cells sorted from bone marrow. In the paper's terms, the cell subset or site label means: bone marrow mononuclear cells depleted of CD138+ plasma/myeloma cells by negative magnetic selection. The chain is assembled from TRBV7-8 and TRBJ2-2, with no confident D gene call. This TCR was sampled from a donor aged 40 or over with multiple myeloma. The DNA sequence reads TGTGCCAGCAGCCAAATGGAGAACACCGGGGAGCTGTTTTTT. This is translated as CASSQMENTGELFF.